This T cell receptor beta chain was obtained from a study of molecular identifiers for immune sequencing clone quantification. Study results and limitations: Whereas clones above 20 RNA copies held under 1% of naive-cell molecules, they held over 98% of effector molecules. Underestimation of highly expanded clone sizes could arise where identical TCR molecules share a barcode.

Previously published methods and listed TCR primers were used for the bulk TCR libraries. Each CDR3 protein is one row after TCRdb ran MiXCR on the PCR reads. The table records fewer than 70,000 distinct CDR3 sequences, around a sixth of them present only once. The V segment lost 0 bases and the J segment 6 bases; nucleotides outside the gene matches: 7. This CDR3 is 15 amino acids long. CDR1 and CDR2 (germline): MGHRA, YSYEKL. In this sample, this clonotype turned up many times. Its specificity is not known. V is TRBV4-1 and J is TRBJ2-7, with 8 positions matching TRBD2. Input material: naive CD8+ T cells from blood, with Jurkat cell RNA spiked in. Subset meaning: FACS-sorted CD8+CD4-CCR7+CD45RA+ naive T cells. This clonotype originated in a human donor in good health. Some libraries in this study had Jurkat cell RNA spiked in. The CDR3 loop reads CASSQDPAGGREQYF. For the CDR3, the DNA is TGCGCCAGCAGCCAAGATCCGGCGGGAGGACGCGAGCAGTACTTC.